The table lists the clone carrying this T cell receptor beta chain with many counts. The antigen is undetermined. The sample is drawn from a study of T cells in Graves' hyperthyroidism and ophthalmopathy. Regarding the study as a whole: Before onset, ophthalmopathy was predicted by the model a median 6.5 months earlier.

The CDR3 is made up of 17 amino acids. The germline CDR1 and CDR2 sequences are PRHDT and FYEKMQ (reference sequence). The J segment lost 6 bases and the V segment lost 5 bases, leaving 16 bases of the junction unmatched. Authors of the study amplified TCR beta CDR3 regions from RNA transcripts. HTBI primers were used for first-round RT-PCR of the TCR CDR3. Each CDR3 protein gets one entry after TCRdb re-called the multiplex PCR reads with MiXCR. The table records under 500,000 distinct CDR3 sequences, 11% to 15% of them present only once. Together with thyroid ultrasound, orbital computed tomography, serum thyroxine and TRAb, clinical symptoms were used for diagnoses. Fresh peripheral blood, 9.5 to 10 ml of it, supplied the PBMCs.

The source material was blood. The TCR originated in a man aged 45 to 65 with Graves' ophthalmopathy. This chain uses TRBV13 with TRBJ2-3, with TRBD2 matching 8 bases. In nucleotides, the CDR3 is TGTGCCAGCAGCCTCGTTGCGGGAGGCTCAATTTCGGATACGCAGTATTTT. Protein sequence: CASSLVAGGSISDTQYF. Drawing the rest from reference TRBV13 and TRBJ2-3, the complete variable domain is AAGVIQSPRHLIKEKRETATLKCYPIPRHDTVYWYQQGPGQDPQFLISFYEKMQSDKGSIPDRFSAQQFSDYHSELNMSSLELGDSALYFCASSLVAGGSISDTQYFGPGTRLTVL.